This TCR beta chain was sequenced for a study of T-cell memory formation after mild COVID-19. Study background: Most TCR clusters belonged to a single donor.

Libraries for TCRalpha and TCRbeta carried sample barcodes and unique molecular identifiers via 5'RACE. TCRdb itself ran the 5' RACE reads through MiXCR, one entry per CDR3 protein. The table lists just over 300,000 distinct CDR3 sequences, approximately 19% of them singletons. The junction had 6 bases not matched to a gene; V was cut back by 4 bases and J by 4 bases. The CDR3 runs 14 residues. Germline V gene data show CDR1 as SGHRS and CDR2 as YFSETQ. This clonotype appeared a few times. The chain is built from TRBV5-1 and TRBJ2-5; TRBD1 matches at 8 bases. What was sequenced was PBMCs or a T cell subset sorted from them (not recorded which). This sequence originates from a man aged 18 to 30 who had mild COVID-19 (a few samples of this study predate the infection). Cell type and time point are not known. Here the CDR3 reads CASSPWGTGETQYF. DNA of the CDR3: TGCGCCAGCAGCCCGTGGGGGACAGGAGAGACCCAGTACTTC.